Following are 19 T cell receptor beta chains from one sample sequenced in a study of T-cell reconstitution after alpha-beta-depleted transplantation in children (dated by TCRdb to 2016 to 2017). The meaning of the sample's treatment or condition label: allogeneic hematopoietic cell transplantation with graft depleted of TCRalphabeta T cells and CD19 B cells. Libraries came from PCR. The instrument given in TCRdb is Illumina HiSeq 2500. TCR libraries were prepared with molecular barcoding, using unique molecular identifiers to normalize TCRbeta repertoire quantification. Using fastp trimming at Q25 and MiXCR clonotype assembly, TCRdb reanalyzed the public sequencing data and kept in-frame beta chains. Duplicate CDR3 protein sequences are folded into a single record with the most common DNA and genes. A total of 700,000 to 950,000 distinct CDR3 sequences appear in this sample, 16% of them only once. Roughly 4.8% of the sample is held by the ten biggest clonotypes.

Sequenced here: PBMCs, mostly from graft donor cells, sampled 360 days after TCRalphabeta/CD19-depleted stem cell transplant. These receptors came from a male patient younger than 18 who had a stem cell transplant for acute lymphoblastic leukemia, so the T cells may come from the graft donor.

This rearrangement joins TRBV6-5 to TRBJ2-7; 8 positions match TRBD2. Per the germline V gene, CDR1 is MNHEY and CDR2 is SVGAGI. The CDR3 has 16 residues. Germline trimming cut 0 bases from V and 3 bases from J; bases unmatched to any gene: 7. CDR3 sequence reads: CASSYSIGTRSYEQYF. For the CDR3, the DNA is TGTGCCAGCAGTTACTCTATCGGGACTAGAAGCTACGAGCAGTACTTC.

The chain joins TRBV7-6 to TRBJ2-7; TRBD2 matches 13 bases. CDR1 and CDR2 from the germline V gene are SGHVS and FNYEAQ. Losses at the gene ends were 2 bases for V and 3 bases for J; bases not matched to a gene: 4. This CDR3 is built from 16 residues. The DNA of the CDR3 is TGTGCCAGCAGCTTACCGGGACTAGCGGGGAACTACGAGCAGTACTTC. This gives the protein CASSLPGLAGNYEQYF.

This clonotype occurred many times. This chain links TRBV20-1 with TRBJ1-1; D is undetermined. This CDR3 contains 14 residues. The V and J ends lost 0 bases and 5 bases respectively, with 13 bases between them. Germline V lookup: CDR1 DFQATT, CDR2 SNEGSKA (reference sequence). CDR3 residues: CSARDPRYGTEAFF. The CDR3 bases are TGCAGTGCTAGAGATCCAAGGTATGGGACTGAAGCTTTCTTT.

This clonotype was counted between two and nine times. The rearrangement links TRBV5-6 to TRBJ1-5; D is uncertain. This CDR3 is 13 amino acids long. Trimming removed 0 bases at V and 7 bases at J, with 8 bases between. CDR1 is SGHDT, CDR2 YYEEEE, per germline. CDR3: CASSLGVYQPQHF. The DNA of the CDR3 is TGTGCCAGCAGCTTGGGGGTGTACCAGCCCCAGCATTTT.

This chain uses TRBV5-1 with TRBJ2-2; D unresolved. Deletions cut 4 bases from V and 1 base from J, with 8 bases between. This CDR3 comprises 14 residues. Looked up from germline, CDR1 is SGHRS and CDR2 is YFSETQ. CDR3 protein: CASSIRLNTGELFF. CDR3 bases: TGCGCCAGCAGCATCCGATTGAACACCGGGGAGCTGTTTTTT.

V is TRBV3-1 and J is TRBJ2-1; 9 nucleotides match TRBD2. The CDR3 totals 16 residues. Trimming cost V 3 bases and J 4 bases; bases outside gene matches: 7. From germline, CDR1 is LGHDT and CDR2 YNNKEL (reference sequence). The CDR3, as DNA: TGTGCCAGCAGCCACGACAGCGGGAGGCCGTACAATGAGCAGTTCTTC. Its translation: CASSHDSGRPYNEQFF.

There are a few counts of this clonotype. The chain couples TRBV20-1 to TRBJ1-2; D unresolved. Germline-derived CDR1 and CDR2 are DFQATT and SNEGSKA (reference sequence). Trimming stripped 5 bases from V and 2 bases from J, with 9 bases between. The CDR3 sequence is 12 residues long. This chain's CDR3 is CSAFTANYGYTF. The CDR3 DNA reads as TGCAGTGCTTTTACAGCGAACTATGGCTACACCTTC.

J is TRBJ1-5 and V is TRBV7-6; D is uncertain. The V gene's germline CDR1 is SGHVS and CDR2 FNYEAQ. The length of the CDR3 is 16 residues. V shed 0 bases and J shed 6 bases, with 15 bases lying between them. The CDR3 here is CASSLANPGLGQPQHF. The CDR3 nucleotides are TGTGCCAGCAGCTTAGCGAATCCGGGTTTAGGTCAGCCCCAGCATTTT.

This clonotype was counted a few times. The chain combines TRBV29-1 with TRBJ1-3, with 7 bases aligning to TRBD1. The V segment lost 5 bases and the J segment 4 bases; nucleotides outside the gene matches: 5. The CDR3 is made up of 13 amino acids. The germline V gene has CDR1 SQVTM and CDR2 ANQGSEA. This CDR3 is CSVTGTVGNTIYF. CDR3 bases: TGCAGCGTTACCGGGACAGTCGGAAACACCATATATTTT.

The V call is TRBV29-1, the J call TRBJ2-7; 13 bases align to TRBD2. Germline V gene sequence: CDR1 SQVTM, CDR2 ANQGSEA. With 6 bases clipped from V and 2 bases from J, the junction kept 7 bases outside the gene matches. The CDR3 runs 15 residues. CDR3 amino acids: CSVGTSGTYTYEQYF. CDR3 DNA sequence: TGCAGCGTAGGGACTAGCGGGACCTATACCTACGAGCAGTACTTC.

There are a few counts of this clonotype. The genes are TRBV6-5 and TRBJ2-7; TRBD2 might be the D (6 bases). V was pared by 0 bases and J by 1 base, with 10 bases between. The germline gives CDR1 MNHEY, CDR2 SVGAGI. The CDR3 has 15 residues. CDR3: CASSYSSGGSYEQYF. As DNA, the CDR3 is TGTGCCAGCAGTTACTCGAGTGGGGGGTCCTACGAGCAGTACTTC.

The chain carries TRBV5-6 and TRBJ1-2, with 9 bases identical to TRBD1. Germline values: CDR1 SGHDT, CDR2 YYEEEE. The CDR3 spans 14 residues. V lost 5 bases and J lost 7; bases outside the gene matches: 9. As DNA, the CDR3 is TGTGCCAGCAGGAAAACAGGGGGCCACGGTGGCTACACCTTC. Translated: CASRKTGGHGGYTF.

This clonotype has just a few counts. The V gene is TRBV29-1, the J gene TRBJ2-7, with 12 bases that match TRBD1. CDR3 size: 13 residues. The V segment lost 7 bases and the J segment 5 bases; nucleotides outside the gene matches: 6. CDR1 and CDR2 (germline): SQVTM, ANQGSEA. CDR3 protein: CSAGTGGDHEQYF. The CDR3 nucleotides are TGCAGCGCCGGGACAGGGGGCGACCACGAGCAGTACTTC.

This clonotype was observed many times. CDR3 residues: CSVGGGSYNEQFF. The CDR3 DNA sequence: TGCAGCGTTGGAGGGGGATCCTACAATGAGCAGTTCTTC. The rearrangement uses TRBV29-1 and TRBJ2-1, with a weak D call TRBD1 (6 bases). Between the trimmed V and J ends, which lost 4 bases and 1 base, there was a span of 8 bases. Germline CDR1 reads SQVTM; CDR2 reads ANQGSEA. CDR3 length equals 13 residues.

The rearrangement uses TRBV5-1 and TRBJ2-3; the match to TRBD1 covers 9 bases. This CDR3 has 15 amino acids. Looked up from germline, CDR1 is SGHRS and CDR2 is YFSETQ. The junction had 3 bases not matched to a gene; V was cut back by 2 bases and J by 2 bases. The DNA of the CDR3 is TGCGCCAGCAGCTTCGGGGACAGGGACACAGATACGCAGTATTTT. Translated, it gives CASSFGDRDTDTQYF.

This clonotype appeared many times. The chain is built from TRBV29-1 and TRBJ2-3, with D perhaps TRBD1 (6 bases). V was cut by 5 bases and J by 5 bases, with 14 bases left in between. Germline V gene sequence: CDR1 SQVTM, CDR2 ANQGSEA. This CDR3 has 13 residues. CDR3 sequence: CSVLQGWGDTQYF. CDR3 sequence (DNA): TGCAGCGTTCTGCAGGGGTGGGGAGATACGCAGTATTTT.

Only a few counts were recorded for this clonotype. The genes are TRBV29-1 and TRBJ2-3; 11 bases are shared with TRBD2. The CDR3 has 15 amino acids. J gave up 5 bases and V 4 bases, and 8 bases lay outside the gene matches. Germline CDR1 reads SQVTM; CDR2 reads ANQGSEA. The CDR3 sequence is CSVGILAGAEDTQYF. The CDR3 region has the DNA TGCAGCGTTGGGATACTAGCGGGAGCGGAAGATACGCAGTATTTT.

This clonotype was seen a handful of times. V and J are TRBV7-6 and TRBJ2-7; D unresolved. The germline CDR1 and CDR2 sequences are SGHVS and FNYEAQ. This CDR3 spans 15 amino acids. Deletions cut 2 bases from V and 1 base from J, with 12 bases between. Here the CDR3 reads CASSLPVLGSYEQYF. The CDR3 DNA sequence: TGTGCCAGCAGCTTACCTGTGTTGGGATCCTACGAGCAGTACTTC.

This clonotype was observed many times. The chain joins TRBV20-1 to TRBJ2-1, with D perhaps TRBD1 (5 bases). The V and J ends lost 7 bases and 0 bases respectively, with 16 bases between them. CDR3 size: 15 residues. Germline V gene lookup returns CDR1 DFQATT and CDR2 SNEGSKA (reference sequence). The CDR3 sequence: CSEVRDGSSYNEQFF. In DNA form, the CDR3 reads TGCAGTGAAGTCAGGGATGGCAGCTCCTACAATGAGCAGTTCTTC.